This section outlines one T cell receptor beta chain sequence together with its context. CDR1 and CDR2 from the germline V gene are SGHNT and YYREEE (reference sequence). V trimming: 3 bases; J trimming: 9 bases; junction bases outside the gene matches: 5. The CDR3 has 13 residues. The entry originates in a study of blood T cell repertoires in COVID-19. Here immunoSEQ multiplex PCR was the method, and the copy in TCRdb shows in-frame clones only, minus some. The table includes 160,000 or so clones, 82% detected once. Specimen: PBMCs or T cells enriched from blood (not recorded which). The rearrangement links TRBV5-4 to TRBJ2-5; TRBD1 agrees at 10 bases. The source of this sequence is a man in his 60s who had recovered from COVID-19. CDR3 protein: CASSWGQGMAQYF. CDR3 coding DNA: TGTGCCAGCAGCTGGGGACAGGGGATGGCCCAGTACTTC.